Listed below are T cell receptor beta chains from one sample, sequenced in a study of CD4+ T cells in melanoma. The repertoire was sequenced with immunoSEQ multiplex PCR; TCRdb's copy has only in-frame clones and lacks some. The data contain 13,000 or so clones, less than 85% of them singletons. Sequenced: cells from a culture (not recorded whether cultured in vitro). Every receptor here comes from a human donor with melanoma. CDR3s include the opening cysteine and the closing phenylalanine or tryptophan. The D gene is left open where the match is weak. Not all rows give a size; the values are once, few, many and, for expanded clones, a class.

V: TRBV16
size: few
J: TRBJ2-6
length: 18
D: TRBD1
CDR3: CASSHLGTGLSGANVLTF
DNA: TGTGCCAGCAGCCACCTCGGGACAGGGCTGTCTGGGGCCAACGTCCTGACTTTC

V: TRBV5-1
size: NA
J: TRBJ1-2
length: 13
D: TRBD1
CDR3: CASSLTGDYGYTF
DNA: TGCGCCAGCAGCTTGACAGGGGACTATGGCTACACCTTC

V: TRBV18
size: NA
J: TRBJ2-3
length: 15
D: TRBD2
CDR3: CASSLLAGGPDTQYF
DNA: TGTGCCAGCTCATTACTAGCGGGGGGGCCGGATACGCAGTATTTT

V: TRBV5-1
size: NA
J: TRBJ2-7
length: 16
D: NA
CDR3: CASSLAGAGDLYEQYF
DNA: TGCGCCAGCAGCTTGGCCGGGGCAGGGGACCTCTACGAGCAGTACTTC

V: TRBV5-8
size: NA
J: TRBJ1-2
length: 14
D: NA
CDR3: CASSLTGTDYGYTF
DNA: TGTGCCAGCAGCTTGACAGGGACTGACTATGGCTACACCTTC

V: TRBV5-1
size: NA
J: TRBJ1-1
length: 15
D: NA
CDR3: CASSSTSGMNTEAFF
DNA: TGCGCCAGCAGCTCTACATCGGGGATGAACACTGAAGCTTTCTTT

V: TRBV5-4
size: NA
J: TRBJ1-2
length: 13
D: TRBD1
CDR3: CASSPTGGGGYTF
DNA: TGTGCCAGCAGCCCGACAGGGGGCGGAGGCTACACCTTC

V: TRBV6-6
size: NA
J: TRBJ2-7
length: 14
D: TRBD2
CDR3: CASSRGLAGNEQYF
DNA: TGTGCCAGCAGCAGGGGACTAGCGGGGAACGAGCAGTACTTC

V: TRBV6-6
size: NA
J: TRBJ2-2
length: 15
D: TRBD2
CDR3: CASSLGTTNTGELFF
DNA: TGTGCCAGCAGTCTCGGGACTACGAACACCGGGGAGCTGTTTTTT

V: TRBV9
size: NA
J: TRBJ2-7
length: 14
D: NA
CDR3: CASSVGTSPYEQYF
DNA: TGTGCCAGCAGCGTAGGGACATCTCCCTACGAGCAGTACTTC

V: TRBV14
size: NA
J: TRBJ2-1
length: 15
D: TRBD2
CDR3: CASSQERLAYNEQFF
DNA: TGTGCCAGCAGCCAAGAACGACTAGCGTACAATGAGCAGTTCTTC

V: TRBV20-1
size: once
J: TRBJ2-1
length: 11
D: NA
CDR3: CSASTYNEQFF
DNA: TGCAGTGCTAGCACCTACAATGAGCAGTTCTTC

V: TRBV7-6
size: NA
J: TRBJ2-2
length: 18
D: NA
CDR3: CASSMPQYRGRDTGELFF
DNA: TGTGCCAGCAGCATGCCACAGTATCGAGGGCGCGACACCGGGGAGCTGTTTTTT

V: TRBV5-5
size: NA
J: TRBJ2-1
length: 17
D: TRBD2
CDR3: CASSWYLAGAVYNEQFF
DNA: TGTGCCAGCAGCTGGTACTTAGCGGGGGCCGTCTACAATGAGCAGTTCTTC

V: TRBV5-1
size: few
J: TRBJ1-6
length: 13
D: NA
CDR3: CASSRAGNSPLHF
DNA: TGCGCCAGCAGCCGCGCAGGGAATTCACCCCTCCACTTT

V: TRBV7-9
size: NA
J: TRBJ1-4
length: 18
D: TRBD1
CDR3: CASSYSLWDSLTNEKLFF
DNA: TGTGCCAGCAGCTATTCCCTCTGGGACAGTTTGACTAATGAAAAACTGTTTTTT